These 16 T cell receptor beta chains originate from one sample sequenced in a study of T-cell reconstitution after alpha-beta-depleted transplantation in children. Unique molecular identifiers were incorporated when the TCRbeta library was constructed. TCRdb reprocessed the PCR reads via MiXCR and lists one record per CDR3 protein. The table has 600,000 to 800,000 distinct CDR3 sequences, around 13% seen once; the top ten hold 0.75% to 0.85%. The sample in question was PBMCs, obtained before TCRalphabeta/CD19-depleted stem cell transplant. These receptor sequences come from a girl aged 2 to 9 with congenital amegakaryocytic thrombocytopenia, due to receive a stem cell transplant.

This sequence joins TRBV2 and TRBJ1-2; D is unclear. The CDR3 extends over 11 amino acids. Germline V gene data show CDR1 as SNHLY and CDR2 as FYNNEI. The V gene lost 7 bases and the J gene lost 10 bases, with 13 bases spanning the gap. As DNA, the CDR3 is TGTGCCAGCAAAGGGAGGGTAGACTACACCTTC. Protein product: CASKGRVDYTF.

J is TRBJ1-4 and V is TRBV5-1; D unclear. Germline V gene sequence: CDR1 SGHRS, CDR2 YFSETQ. The V gene lost 2 bases and the J gene lost 4 bases, with 9 bases spanning the gap. This CDR3 is built from 14 residues. The CDR3 DNA reads TGCGCCAGCAGCTTTATTTCAAGTAATGAAAAACTGTTTTTT. Protein sequence: CASSFISSNEKLFF.

This clonotype was seen many times. The V and J genes are TRBV6-5 and TRBJ1-6; D call uncertain. V lost 4 bases and J lost 8, with 18 bases in between. The CDR3 length is 16 residues. Germline V gene lookup returns CDR1 MNHEY and CDR2 SVGAGI. This CDR3 is CASSSRGGLIHSPLHF. In DNA, the CDR3 is TGTGCCAGCAGTTCCCGCGGAGGTTTAATCCATTCACCCCTCCACTTT.

This chain links TRBV28 with TRBJ2-1; the D is unclear. Per germline, CDR1 MDHEN and CDR2 SYDVKM. The CDR3 consists of 14 residues. V shed 6 bases and J shed 0 bases, with 9 bases lying between them. The CDR3, as DNA: TGTGCCAGCAGGTTTTCCTACTCCTACAATGAGCAGTTCTTC. Its protein is CASRFSYSYNEQFF.

The gene calls are TRBV10-2 and TRBJ2-7, with 12 bases lining up with TRBD2. V dropped 6 bases and J dropped 5; count of bases not matched to a gene: 11. This CDR3 comprises 16 residues. Germline V gene lookup returns CDR1 WSHSY and CDR2 SAAADI. The CDR3: CASRSERLAGVHEQYF. CDR3 DNA sequence: TGCGCCAGCAGGTCCGAAAGACTAGCGGGAGTCCACGAGCAGTACTTC.

This clonotype was seen a few times. V gene TRBV20-1 combines with J gene TRBJ2-1, with D tentatively TRBD1 (5 bases). Germline lookup yields CDR1 DFQATT and CDR2 SNEGSKA (reference sequence). CDR3 length equals 16 residues. The V gene lost 3 bases and the J gene lost 4 bases, with 19 bases spanning the gap. In DNA form, the CDR3 reads TGCAGTGCTAGCCTCTGGGGCCGCCATGCTTACAATGAGCAGTTCTTC. This gives the protein CSASLWGRHAYNEQFF.

The sample holds many counts of this clonotype. This chain joins TRBV29-1 and TRBJ2-1, with a tentative D call TRBD2 (6 bases). The CDR3 has 15 residues. Between the trimmed V and J ends, which lost 1 base and 2 bases, there was a span of 12 bases. CDR1 and CDR2 from the germline V gene are SQVTM and ANQGSEA. The CDR3 DNA is TGCAGCGTTGAAGTGGCAGGGAGGACCTACAATGAGCAGTTCTTC. Translated: CSVEVAGRTYNEQFF.

V and J are TRBV5-1 and TRBJ2-7; 7 nucleotides align to TRBD1. The CDR3 has 17 amino acids. The ends lost 1 base at V and 5 bases at J; junction bases unmatched: 15. Germline V lookup: CDR1 SGHRS, CDR2 YFSETQ. The CDR3 spells CASSLPRPVNRGHEQYF. Here the CDR3 DNA reads TGCGCCAGCAGCTTGCCTAGGCCAGTAAACAGGGGACACGAGCAGTACTTC.

V and J are TRBV9 and TRBJ2-7, with 11 bases matching TRBD2. The V gene's germline CDR1 is SGDLS and CDR2 YYNGEE. Trimming took 4 bases from V and 5 from J; bases not matched to a gene: 8. This CDR3 region has 15 residues. CDR3 sequence: CASSTTSGSTHEQYF. The CDR3 coding sequence is TGTGCCAGCAGCACCACTAGCGGGAGTACCCACGAGCAGTACTTC. Based on the CDR3 plus reference TRBV9 and TRBJ2-7, the full variable domain is DSGVTQTPKHLITATGQRVTLRCSPRSGDLSVYWYQQSLDQGLQFLIQYYNGEERAKGNILERFSAQQFPDLHSELNLSSLELGDSALYFCASSTTSGSTHEQYFGPGTRLTVT.

In this sample, this clonotype turned up a few times. The genes are TRBV2 and TRBJ2-1; D is ambiguous. The ends were cut back, 4 bases at V and 9 bases at J, with 19 bases in the middle. The CDR3 contains 15 residues. Germline values: CDR1 SNHLY, CDR2 FYNNEI. Here the CDR3 reads CASSGSDGSYGEQFF. Here the CDR3 DNA reads TGTGCCAGCAGTGGGTCAGACGGCTCCTACGGTGAGCAGTTCTTC.

There are a few counts of this clonotype. J is TRBJ2-3 and V is TRBV7-6; TRBD2 aligns across 13 bases. Germline trimming cut 4 bases from V and 2 bases from J; bases unmatched to any gene: 6. The length of the CDR3 is 17 residues. Germline V gene data show CDR1 as SGHVS and CDR2 as FNYEAQ. Written as DNA, the CDR3 is TGTGCCAGCAGCTCCGGGACTAGCGGGGCCTACACAGATACGCAGTATTTT. Amino acids: CASSSGTSGAYTDTQYF.

The V and J genes are TRBV5-4 and TRBJ1-2; tentative D call: TRBD1 (5 bases). The CDR3 consists of 13 residues. Trimming shortened V by 6 bases and J by 3 bases, and 12 bases separated the two germline ends. Germline V gene data show CDR1 as SGHNT and CDR2 as YYREEE (reference sequence). CDR3 in amino acids: CASILRGDYGYTF. CDR3 nucleotides: TGTGCCAGCATCCTCCGGGGGGACTATGGCTACACCTTC.

This chain links TRBV14 with TRBJ2-5, with a possible D match to TRBD2 (6 bases). The germline V gene encodes CDR1 SGHDN and CDR2 FVKESK. V was shortened by 2 bases and J by 5 bases, with 12 bases between the two germline ends. This CDR3 contains 14 residues. The CDR3 spells CASSQSGAGETQYF. CDR3 in DNA: TGTGCCAGCAGCCAATCCGGGGCGGGGGAGACCCAGTACTTC.

This clonotype was seen a few times. Here the CDR3 DNA reads TGTGCCAGCAGCTTAGTGCCCCCGACTAGCGGGAGTGAGACCCAGTACTTC. Residues: CASSLVPPTSGSETQYF. The gene calls are TRBV11-2 and TRBJ2-5; 12 bases agree with TRBD2. V shed 1 base and J 5 bases; nucleotides not matched to a gene: 8. Germline V lookup: CDR1 SGHAT, CDR2 FQNNGV. This CDR3 has 17 amino acids.

The V and J genes are TRBV28 and TRBJ2-2, with 8 bases aligning to TRBD1. The CDR3 runs to 16 residues. V was clipped by 6 bases and J by 3 bases; unmatched bases: 9. The germline V gene has CDR1 MDHEN and CDR2 SYDVKM. The CDR3 DNA reads as TGTGCCAGCAGAGACCCCCAGGACAGGGACACCGGGGAGCTGTTTTTT. Translating it yields CASRDPQDRDTGELFF.

This rearrangement joins TRBV20-1 to TRBJ1-2, with D tentatively TRBD1 (6 bases). Trimming removed 6 bases from V and 5 bases from J, with 16 bases in between. The germline V gene encodes CDR1 DFQATT and CDR2 SNEGSKA (reference sequence). This CDR3 is 13 amino acids long. CDR3 loop: CSARRGGTYGYTF. The CDR3, as DNA: TGCAGTGCCCGACGAGGGGGTACTTATGGCTACACCTTC.